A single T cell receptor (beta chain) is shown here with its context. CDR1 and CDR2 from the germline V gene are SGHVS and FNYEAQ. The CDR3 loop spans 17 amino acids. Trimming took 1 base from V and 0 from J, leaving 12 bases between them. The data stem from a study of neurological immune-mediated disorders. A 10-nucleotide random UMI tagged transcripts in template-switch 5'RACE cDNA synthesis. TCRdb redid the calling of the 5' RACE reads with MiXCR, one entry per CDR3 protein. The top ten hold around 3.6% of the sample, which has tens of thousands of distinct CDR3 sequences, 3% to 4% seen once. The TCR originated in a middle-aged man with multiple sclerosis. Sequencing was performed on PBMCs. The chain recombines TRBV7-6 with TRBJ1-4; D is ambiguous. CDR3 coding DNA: TGTGCCAGCAGCTTAGGTTACAAGGGCACAACTAATGAAAAACTGTTTTTT. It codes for CASSLGYKGTTNEKLFF.